The next 7 T cell receptor beta chains were all read from a single sample in a study of CD8+ T cells in alopecia areata. After isolation, RNA underwent reverse transcription to generate cDNA as the sequencing template. Profiled with immunoSEQ multiplex PCR; TCRdb holds only in-frame clones, not every one. Of some 180,000 clones listed, approximately 53% were seen once; the top ten hold about 10%. The treatment was: oral pan-JAK inhibitor, 5-10 mg twice daily. The source material was CD8+ T cells sorted from blood, sampled at week 24, from a patient treated with tofacitinib. These receptors all stem from a human donor with alopecia areata.

The V gene is TRBV29-1, the J gene TRBJ1-2; D gene ambiguous. The V end lost 0 bases, the J end lost 4 bases, and 18 bases lay between the germline ends. Per the germline V gene, CDR1 is SQVTM and CDR2 is ANQGSEA. This CDR3 comprises 16 residues. In nucleotides, the CDR3 is TGCAGCGTTGAAGAAGTCGCACCTTCCGTTGGCTATGGCTACACCTTC. Protein product: CSVEEVAPSVGYGYTF. The entire variable domain, with the rest obtained from reference TRBV29-1 and TRBJ1-2, is as follows: SAVISQKPSRDICQRGTSLTIQCQVDSQVTMMFWYRQQPGQSLTLIATANQGSEATYESGFVIDKFPISRPNLTFSTLTVSNMSPEDSSIYLCSVEEVAPSVGYGYTFGSGTRLTVV.

This clone was detected only a few times. This rearrangement joins TRBV4-3 to TRBJ1-1; D is uncertain. CDR3 length equals 15 residues. CDR1 and CDR2 (germline): LGHNA, YSLEER. Trimming removed 1 base from V and 1 base from J, with 10 bases in between. CDR3 region: CASSQVSRKNTEAFF. The CDR3 nucleotides are TGCGCCAGCAGCCAAGTGTCACGGAAGAACACTGAAGCTTTCTTT.

V usage is TRBV29-1 and J usage is TRBJ2-1; 7 nucleotides match TRBD1. Germline CDR1 reads SQVTM; CDR2 reads ANQGSEA. The V and J ends lost 3 bases and 0 bases, in that order; junction bases with no gene match: 8. The CDR3 extends over 16 amino acids. The CDR3 DNA reads as TGCAGCGTTGAGTCCGGGACAGTAAGCTCCTACAATGAGCAGTTCTTC. Protein sequence: CSVESGTVSSYNEQFF.

This chain links TRBV5-6 with TRBJ1-2, with 9 bases identical to TRBD1. Germline CDR1 reads SGHDT; CDR2 reads YYEEEE. CDR3 length equals 12 residues. V lost 4 bases, J lost 7 bases, and 2 bases stayed unmatched. Here the CDR3 reads CASSGTGIGYTF. As DNA, the CDR3 is TGTGCCAGCAGCGGGACAGGGATTGGCTACACCTTC.

The chain employs TRBV10-2 and TRBJ2-3; the match to TRBD2 covers 7 bases. CDR1 and CDR2 from the germline V gene are WSHSY and SAAADI. J lost 2 bases, V lost 5 bases, and 7 bases had no gene match. This CDR3 is 15 amino acids long. CDR3 loop: CASSTGGIDTDTQYF. For the CDR3, the DNA is TGCGCCAGCAGTACGGGGGGAATAGACACAGATACGCAGTATTTT.

The rearrangement links TRBV5-1 to TRBJ2-5; 8 nucleotides match TRBD2. Germline CDR1 SGHRS, CDR2 YFSETQ. Trimming at V came to 1 base and at J to 4 bases, leaving 6 bases not matched to a gene. This CDR3 comprises 15 residues. CDR3 DNA sequence: TGCGCCAGCAGCTTGCGCGGGGGGCCTTCAGAGACCCAGTACTTC. Protein sequence: CASSLRGGPSETQYF.

The chain links TRBV29-1 to TRBJ1-2; D is perhaps TRBD1 (6 bases). The germline V gene encodes CDR1 SQVTM and CDR2 ANQGSEA. Trimming pared 3 bases from V and 4 bases from J, leaving 9 bases between. The CDR3 runs to 12 residues. The CDR3 DNA is TGCAGCGTTGATGGAGGGGGCTATGGCTACACCTTC. Protein: CSVDGGGYGYTF.